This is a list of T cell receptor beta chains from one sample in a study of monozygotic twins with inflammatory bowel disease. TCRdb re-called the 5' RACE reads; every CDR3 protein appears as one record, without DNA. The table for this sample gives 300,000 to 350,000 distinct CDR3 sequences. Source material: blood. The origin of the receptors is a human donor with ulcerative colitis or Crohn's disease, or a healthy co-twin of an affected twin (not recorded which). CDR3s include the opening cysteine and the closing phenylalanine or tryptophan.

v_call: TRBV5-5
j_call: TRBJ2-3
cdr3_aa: CASSLIRKADTQYF

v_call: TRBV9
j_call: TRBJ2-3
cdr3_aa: CASSVGSGGFQDTQYF

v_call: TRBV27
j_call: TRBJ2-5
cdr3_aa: CASLKSGSETQYF

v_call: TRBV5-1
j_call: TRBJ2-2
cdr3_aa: CASSLGAGTNTGELFF

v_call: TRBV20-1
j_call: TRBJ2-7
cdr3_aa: CSANSQTSYVYEQYF

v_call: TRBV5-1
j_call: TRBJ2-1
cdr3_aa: CASSLGFQGANEQFF

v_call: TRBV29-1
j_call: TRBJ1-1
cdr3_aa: CSVVWETEAFF

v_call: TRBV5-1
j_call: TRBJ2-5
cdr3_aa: CASSAQQGAQETQYF

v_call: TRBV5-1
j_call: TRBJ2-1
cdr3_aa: CASSDSTGGEQFF

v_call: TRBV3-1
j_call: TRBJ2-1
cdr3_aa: CASSPGTGERYNEQFF

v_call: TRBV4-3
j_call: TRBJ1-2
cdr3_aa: CASSQTGQEAYYGYTF

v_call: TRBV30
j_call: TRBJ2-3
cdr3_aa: CAWSLKTSGSPYF

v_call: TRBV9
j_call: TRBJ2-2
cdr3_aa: CASSVAQGSTGELFF

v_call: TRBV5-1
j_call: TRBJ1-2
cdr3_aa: CASSAGPAGYTF

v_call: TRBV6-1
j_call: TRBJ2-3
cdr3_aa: CASKPGGSTDTQYF

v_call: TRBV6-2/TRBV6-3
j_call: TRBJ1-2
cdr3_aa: CASGRQGANGYTF

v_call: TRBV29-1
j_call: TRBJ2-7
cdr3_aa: CSVELVNEQYF

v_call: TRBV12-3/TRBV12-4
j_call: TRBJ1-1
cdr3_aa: CASSYQAMNTEAFF

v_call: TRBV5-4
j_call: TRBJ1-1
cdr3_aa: CASSWGTRSEAFF

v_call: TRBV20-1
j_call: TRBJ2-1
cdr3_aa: CSARDPGTFSYNEQFF

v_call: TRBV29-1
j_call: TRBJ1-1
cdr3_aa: CSARTTTGLPEAFF

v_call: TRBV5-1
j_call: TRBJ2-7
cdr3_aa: CASSSTGQGAGEQYF

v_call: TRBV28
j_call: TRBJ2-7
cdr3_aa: CASSYPALAGNSYEQYF

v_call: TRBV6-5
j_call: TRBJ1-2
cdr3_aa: CASTETANYGYTF

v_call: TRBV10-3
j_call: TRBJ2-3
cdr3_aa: CAIKGGAGRAEDTQYF

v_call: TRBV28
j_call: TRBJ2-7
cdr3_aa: CASRKTRISYEQYF

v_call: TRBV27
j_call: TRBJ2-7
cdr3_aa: CASSISGQGNYEQYF

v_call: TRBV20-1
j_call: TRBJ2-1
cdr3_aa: CSARDIRQGGGEQFF

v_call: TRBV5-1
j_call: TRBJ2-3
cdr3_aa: CASSLGLGGATDTQYF

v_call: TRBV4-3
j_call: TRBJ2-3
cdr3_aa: CASSQDSTDTQYF

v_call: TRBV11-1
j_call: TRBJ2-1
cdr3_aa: CASSLAGLAGEGEQFF

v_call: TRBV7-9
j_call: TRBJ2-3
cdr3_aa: CASSSGSLTQYF

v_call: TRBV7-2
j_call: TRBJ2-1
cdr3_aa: CASSISGLTYNEQFF

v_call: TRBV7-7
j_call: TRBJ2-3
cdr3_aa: CASSLTGGSTDTQYF

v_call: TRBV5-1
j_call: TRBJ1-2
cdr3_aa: CASSLDRAFGGYTF

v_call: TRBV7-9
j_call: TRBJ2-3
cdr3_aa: CASSLGETDTQYF

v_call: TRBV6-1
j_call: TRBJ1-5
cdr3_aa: CASYQEGSGRNQPQHF

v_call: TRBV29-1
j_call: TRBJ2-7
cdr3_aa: CSVTNTGAYPHEQYF

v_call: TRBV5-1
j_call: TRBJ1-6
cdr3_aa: CASSLVPRGESSPLHF

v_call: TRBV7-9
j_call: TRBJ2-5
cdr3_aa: CASSSLIPTSEETQYF

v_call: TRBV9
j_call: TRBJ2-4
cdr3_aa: CASSARGGADIQYF

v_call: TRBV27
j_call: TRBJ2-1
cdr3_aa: CASSLTAGSSYNEQFF

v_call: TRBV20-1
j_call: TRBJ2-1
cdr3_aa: CSARDPELAGNGNEQFF

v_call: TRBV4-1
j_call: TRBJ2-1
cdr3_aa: CASSQPAGGLNNEQFF

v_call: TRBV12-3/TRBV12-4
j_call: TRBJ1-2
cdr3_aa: CASSLGQGWAGYTF

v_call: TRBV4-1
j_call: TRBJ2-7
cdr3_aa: CASSSKPGPVEWGRSEQYF

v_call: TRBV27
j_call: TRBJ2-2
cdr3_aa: CASRDTSPTGELFF

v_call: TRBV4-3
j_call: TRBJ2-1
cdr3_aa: CASSQGRDARGFEQFF

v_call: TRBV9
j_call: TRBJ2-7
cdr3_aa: CASSVSGDDLYEQYF

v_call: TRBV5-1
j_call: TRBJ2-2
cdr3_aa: CASSPSITTNTGELFF

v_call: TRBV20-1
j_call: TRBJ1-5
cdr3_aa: CSASPTSNQPQHF

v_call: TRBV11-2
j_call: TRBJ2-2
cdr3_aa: CASSPGGWDPNTGELFF

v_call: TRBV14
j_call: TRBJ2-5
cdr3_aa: CASSRGTLSRTQYF

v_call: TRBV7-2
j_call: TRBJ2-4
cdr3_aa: CASSNGNIQYF

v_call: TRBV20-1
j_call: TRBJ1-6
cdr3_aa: CSASGISNSPLHF